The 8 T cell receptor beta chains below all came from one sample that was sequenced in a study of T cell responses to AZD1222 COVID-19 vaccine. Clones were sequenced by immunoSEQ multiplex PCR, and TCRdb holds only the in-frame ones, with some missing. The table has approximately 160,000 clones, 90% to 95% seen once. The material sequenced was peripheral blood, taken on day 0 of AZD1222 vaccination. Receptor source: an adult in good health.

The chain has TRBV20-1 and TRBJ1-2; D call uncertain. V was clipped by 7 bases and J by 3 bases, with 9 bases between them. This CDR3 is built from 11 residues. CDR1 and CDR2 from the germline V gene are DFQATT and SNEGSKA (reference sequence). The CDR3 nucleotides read TGCAGTGTTGCTCGCGACTATGGCTACACCTTC. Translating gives CSVARDYGYTF.

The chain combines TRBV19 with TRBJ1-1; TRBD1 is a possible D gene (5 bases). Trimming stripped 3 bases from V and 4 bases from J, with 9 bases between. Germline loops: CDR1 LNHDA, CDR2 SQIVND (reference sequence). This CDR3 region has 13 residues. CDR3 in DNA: TGTGCCAGTAGTATTACAGGTCTCACTGAAGCTTTCTTT. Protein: CASSITGLTEAFF.

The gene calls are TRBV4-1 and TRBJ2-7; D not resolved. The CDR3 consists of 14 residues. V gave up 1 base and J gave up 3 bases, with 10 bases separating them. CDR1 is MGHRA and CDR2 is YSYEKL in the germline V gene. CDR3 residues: CASSQGATDYEQYF. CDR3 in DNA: TGCGCCAGCAGCCAAGGGGCCACGGACTACGAGCAGTACTTC.

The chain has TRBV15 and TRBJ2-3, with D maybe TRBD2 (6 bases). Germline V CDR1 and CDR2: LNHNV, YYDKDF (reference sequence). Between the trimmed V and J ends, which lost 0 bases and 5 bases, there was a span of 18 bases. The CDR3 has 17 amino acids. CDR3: CATSRESGRGKQDTQYF. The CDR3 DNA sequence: TGTGCCACCAGCAGAGAATCAGGACGGGGGAAGCAAGATACGCAGTATTTT. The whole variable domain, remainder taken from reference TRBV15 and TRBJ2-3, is DAMVIQNPRYQVTQFGKPVTLSCSQTLNHNVMYWYQQKSSQAPKLLFHYYDKDFNNEADTPDNFQSRRPNTSFCFLDIRSPGLGDTAMYLCATSRESGRGKQDTQYFGPGTRLTVL.

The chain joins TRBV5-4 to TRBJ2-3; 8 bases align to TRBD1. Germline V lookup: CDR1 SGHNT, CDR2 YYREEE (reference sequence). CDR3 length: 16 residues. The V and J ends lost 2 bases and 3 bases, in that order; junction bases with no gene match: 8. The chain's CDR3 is CASSFSPTGGTDTQYF. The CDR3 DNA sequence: TGTGCCAGCAGCTTCTCCCCAACAGGGGGGACAGATACGCAGTATTTT.

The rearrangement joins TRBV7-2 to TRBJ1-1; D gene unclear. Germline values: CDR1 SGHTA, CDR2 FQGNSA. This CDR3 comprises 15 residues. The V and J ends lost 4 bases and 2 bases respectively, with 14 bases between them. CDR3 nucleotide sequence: TGTGCCAGCAGCTCCATTGGTACAGTTAACACTGAAGCTTTCTTT. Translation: CASSSIGTVNTEAFF. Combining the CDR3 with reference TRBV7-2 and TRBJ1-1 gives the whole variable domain GAGVSQSPSNKVTEKGKDVELRCDPISGHTALYWYRQSLGQGLEFLIYFQGNSAPDKSGLPSDRFSAERTGGSVSTLTIQRTQQEDSAVYLCASSSIGTVNTEAFFGQGTRLTVV.

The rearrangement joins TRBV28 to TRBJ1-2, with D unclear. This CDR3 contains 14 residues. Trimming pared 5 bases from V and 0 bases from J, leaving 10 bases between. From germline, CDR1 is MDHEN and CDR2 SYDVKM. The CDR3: CASSTRPANYGYTF. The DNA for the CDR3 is TGTGCCAGCAGTACCAGGCCCGCTAACTATGGCTACACCTTC.

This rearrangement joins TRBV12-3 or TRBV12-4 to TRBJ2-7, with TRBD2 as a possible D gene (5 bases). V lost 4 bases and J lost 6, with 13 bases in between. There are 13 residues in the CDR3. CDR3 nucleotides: TGTGCCAGCAGTTCCTGGACTGCAGGCGAGCAGTACTTC. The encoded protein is CASSSWTAGEQYF.